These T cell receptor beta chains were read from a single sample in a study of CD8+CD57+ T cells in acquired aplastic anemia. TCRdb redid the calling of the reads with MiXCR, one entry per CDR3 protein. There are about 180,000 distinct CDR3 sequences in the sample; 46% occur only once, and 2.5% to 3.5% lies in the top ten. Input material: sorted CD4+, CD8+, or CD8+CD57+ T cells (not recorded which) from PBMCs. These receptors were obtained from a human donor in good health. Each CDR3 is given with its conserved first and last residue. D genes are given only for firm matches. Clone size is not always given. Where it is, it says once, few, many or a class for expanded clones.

CDR3: CASSPQGDTQYF; DNA: TGTGCCAGCTCACCCCAGGGGGATACGCAGTATTTT; D: -; size: -; J: TRBJ2-3; V: TRBV18
CDR3: CASSSTLSKRQYF; DNA: TGTGCCAGCAGTTCGACCCTCTCTAAGAGGCAGTACTTC; D: -; size: -; J: TRBJ2-7; V: TRBV6-5
CDR3: CASSPMEEQYF; DNA: TGTGCCAGCTCACCGATGGAAGAGCAGTACTTC; D: -; size: many; J: TRBJ2-7; V: TRBV18
CDR3: CASSAEPGLTEAFF; DNA: TGTGCCAGCAGCGCAGAACCGGGCCTCACTGAAGCTTTCTTT; D: -; size: -; J: TRBJ1-1; V: TRBV11-2
CDR3: CATSGPETANYGYTF; DNA: TGTGCCACCAGTGGACCTGAGACAGCTAACTATGGCTACACCTTC; D: -; size: few; J: TRBJ1-2; V: TRBV24-1
CDR3: CAISDRDGGRGDTQYF; DNA: TGTGCCATCAGTGACCGTGACGGGGGGCGAGGAGATACGCAGTATTTT; D: -; size: -; J: TRBJ2-3; V: TRBV10-3
CDR3: CASTGIGDTQYF; DNA: TGTGCCAGTACAGGGATAGGGGATACGCAGTATTTT; D: -; size: -; J: TRBJ2-3; V: TRBV19
CDR3: CASSQLIAAYEQYF; DNA: TGTGCCAGCAGCCAACTAATCGCGGCCTACGAGCAGTACTTC; D: -; size: -; J: TRBJ2-7; V: TRBV7-2
CDR3: CASSQVSGPQAKNIQYF; DNA: TGTGCCAGCAGCCAAGTTTCGGGTCCCCAGGCCAAAAACATTCAGTACTTC; D: -; size: -; J: TRBJ2-4; V: TRBV3-1
CDR3: CSLQTSGSNEQYF; DNA: TGCAGTCTTCAAACTAGCGGGAGTAATGAGCAGTACTTC; D: TRBD2; size: many; J: TRBJ2-7; V: TRBV20-1
CDR3: CASSLVGGNEQFF; DNA: TGTGCCAGCAGCTTAGTTGGGGGGAATGAGCAGTTCTTC; D: -; size: many; J: TRBJ2-1; V: TRBV7-6
CDR3: CATSDFGTSGGETQYF; DNA: TGTGCCACCAGTGATTTCGGGACTAGCGGGGGGGAGACCCAGTACTTC; D: TRBD2; size: once; J: TRBJ2-5; V: TRBV24-1
CDR3: CASSEYSTDREAFF; DNA: TGTGCCAGCAGTGAATATTCGACGGACCGTGAAGCTTTCTTT; D: -; size: -; J: TRBJ1-1; V: TRBV25-1
CDR3: CASSGILAGTTGELFF; DNA: TGCGCCAGCAGCGGTATACTAGCGGGAACCACCGGGGAGCTGTTTTTT; D: TRBD2; size: many; J: TRBJ2-2; V: TRBV5-1
CDR3: CASRGTGTPLHF; DNA: TGTGCCAGCAGGGGGACAGGTACACCCCTCCACTTT; D: TRBD1; size: -; J: TRBJ1-6; V: TRBV2
CDR3: CASAGLQETQYF; DNA: TGTGCCAGCGCGGGACTCCAAGAGACCCAGTACTTC; D: -; size: -; J: TRBJ2-5; V: TRBV11-3
CDR3: CASSMDSAVGGTDTQYF; DNA: TGTGCCAGTAGTATGGATTCAGCGGTAGGTGGGACAGATACGCAGTATTTT; D: -; size: -; J: TRBJ2-3; V: TRBV19
CDR3: CASSYRTGSSEQYF; DNA: TGTGCCAGCAGTTACCGGACAGGTTCTAGCGAGCAGTACTTC; D: TRBD1; size: -; J: TRBJ2-7; V: TRBV2
CDR3: CASSQEPPGYSYEQYF; DNA: TGTGCCAGCAGCCAAGAACCCCCCGGGTATTCCTACGAGCAGTACTTC; D: -; size: many; J: TRBJ2-7; V: TRBV4-2
CDR3: CASSPGTIYEQYF; DNA: TGTGCCAGCAGCCCCGGGACAATCTACGAGCAGTACTTC; D: -; size: many; J: TRBJ2-7; V: TRBV5-6
CDR3: CASSYSSGGRLPGSTIYF; DNA: TGTGCCAGCAGTTACTCAAGTGGGGGCCGTCTGCCTGGAAGCACCATATATTTT; D: -; size: -; J: TRBJ1-3; V: TRBV6-2/TRBV6-3
CDR3: CASSVADLGGYTF; DNA: TGTGCCAGCAGCGTAGCCGATTTAGGTGGCTACACCTTC; D: -; size: -; J: TRBJ1-2; V: TRBV9
CDR3: CSAPGTGVDQPQHF; DNA: TGCAGTGCACCAGGGACAGGGGTGGATCAGCCCCAGCATTTT; D: TRBD1; size: -; J: TRBJ1-5; V: TRBV20-1
CDR3: CASSQDGFGTNRMNTEAFF; DNA: TGCGCCAGCAGCCAAGATGGCTTTGGGACAAACCGCATGAACACTGAAGCTTTCTTT; D: -; size: -; J: TRBJ1-1; V: TRBV4-3
CDR3: CAASTDTQYF; DNA: TGTGCAGCCAGCACAGATACGCAGTATTTT; D: -; size: -; J: TRBJ2-3; V: TRBV7-9
CDR3: CASSSLSEQYF; DNA: TGTGCCAGCAGCTCGTTAAGCGAGCAGTACTTC; D: -; size: few; J: TRBJ2-7; V: TRBV7-2
CDR3: CSAINQGGSPLHF; DNA: TGCAGTGCTATAAATCAGGGTGGTTCACCCCTCCACTTT; D: -; size: -; J: TRBJ1-6; V: TRBV20-1
CDR3: CASRRVGGGTIDTQYF; DNA: TGTGCCAGCAGGAGGGTTGGCGGGGGGACAATAGATACGCAGTATTTT; D: TRBD2; size: -; J: TRBJ2-3; V: TRBV27
CDR3: CAISEEVNSQNDEAFF; DNA: TGTGCCATCAGTGAAGAAGTAAACAGCCAGAACGATGAAGCTTTCTTT; D: -; size: -; J: TRBJ1-1; V: TRBV10-3
CDR3: CAISELQGGTEAFF; DNA: TGTGCCATCAGTGAGCTACAGGGGGGCACTGAAGCTTTCTTT; D: TRBD1; size: -; J: TRBJ1-1; V: TRBV10-3
CDR3: CASSESGQGWWEQYF; DNA: TGTGCCAGCAGTGAAAGCGGACAGGGTTGGTGGGAGCAGTACTTC; D: TRBD1; size: many; J: TRBJ2-7; V: TRBV6-1
CDR3: CSAPLGRGNSPLHF; DNA: TGCAGTGCCCCCCTTGGCAGGGGTAATTCACCCCTCCACTTT; D: -; size: many; J: TRBJ1-6; V: TRBV20-1